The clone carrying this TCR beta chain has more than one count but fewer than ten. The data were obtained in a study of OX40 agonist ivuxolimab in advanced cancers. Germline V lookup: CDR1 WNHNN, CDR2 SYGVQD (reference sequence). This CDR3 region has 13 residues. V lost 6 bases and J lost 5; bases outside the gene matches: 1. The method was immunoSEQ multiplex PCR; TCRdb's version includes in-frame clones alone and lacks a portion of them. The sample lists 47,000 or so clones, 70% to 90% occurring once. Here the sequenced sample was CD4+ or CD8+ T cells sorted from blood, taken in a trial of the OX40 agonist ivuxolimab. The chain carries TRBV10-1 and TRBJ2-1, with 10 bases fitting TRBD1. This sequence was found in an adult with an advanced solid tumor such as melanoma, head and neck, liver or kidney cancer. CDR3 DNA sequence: TGCGCCAGCAGAGGGACAGGGGACAATGAGCAGTTCTTC. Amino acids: CASRGTGDNEQFF.